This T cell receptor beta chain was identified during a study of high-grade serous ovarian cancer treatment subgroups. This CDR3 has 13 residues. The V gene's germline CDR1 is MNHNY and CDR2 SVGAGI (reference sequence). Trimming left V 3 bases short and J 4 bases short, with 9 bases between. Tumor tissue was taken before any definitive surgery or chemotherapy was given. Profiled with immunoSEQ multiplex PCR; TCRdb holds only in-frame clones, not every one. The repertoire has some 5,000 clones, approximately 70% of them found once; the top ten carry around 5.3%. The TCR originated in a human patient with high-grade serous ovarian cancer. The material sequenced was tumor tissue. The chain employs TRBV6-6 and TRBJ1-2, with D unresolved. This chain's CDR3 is CASSYGEIYGYTF. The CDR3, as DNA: TGTGCCAGCAGTTATGGGGAAATCTATGGCTACACCTTC.